This T cell receptor beta chain appears in the sequencing data of a study of T cell repertoires in cytomegalovirus infection. Study summary: Alongside well-studied HLA-B-restricted CMV epitopes, recently identified HLA-C-restricted CMV epitopes were also used. A matching HLA type, together with CMV infection, was signaled by public TCR beta signatures.

Germline values: CDR1 SNHLY, CDR2 FYNNEI. V was pared by 6 bases and J by 0 bases, with 20 bases between. This CDR3 contains 18 residues. Overall study results and limits: Predominance within the ex vivo response was attributable to HLA-C-restricted CMV-specific TCR beta clonotypes. Carriers of CMV and the relevant HLA type were discriminated by public TCR beta frequency.

Remarks on this clonotype: Its antigen is currently unknown.

A single record per CDR3 protein comes from TCRdb applying MiXCR to the reads. The repertoire holds more than 300,000 distinct CDR3 sequences, just under 35% seen once, with 13% in the top ten. This chain joins TRBV2 and TRBJ2-2; D possibly corresponds to TRBD2 (6 bases). The specimen was cultured PBMCs, collected from culture after CMV antigen stimulation. The sequence was obtained from a human donor in good health (CMV status not recorded). Some clones in this sample may be carry-over from other donors' samples. CDR3 loop: CASSRDFPNLANTGELFF. The CDR3 bases are TGTGCCAGCAGCCGGGACTTTCCAAACCTCGCGAACACCGGGGAGCTGTTTTTT.